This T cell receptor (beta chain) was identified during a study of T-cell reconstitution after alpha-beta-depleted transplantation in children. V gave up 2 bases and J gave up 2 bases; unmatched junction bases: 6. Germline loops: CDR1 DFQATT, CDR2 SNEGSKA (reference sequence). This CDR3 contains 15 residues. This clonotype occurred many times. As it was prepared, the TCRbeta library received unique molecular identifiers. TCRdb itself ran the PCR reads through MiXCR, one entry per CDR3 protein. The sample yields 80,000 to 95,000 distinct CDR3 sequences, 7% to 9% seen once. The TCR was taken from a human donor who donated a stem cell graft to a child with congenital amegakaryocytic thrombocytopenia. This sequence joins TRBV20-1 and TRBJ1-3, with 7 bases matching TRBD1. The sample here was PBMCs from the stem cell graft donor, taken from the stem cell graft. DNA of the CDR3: TGCAGTGCTAGAAGTGGGACAGAGGCTGGAAACACCATATATTTT. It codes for CSARSGTEAGNTIYF.